This entry lists 12 T cell receptor beta chains sequenced from one sample in a study of siplizumab effects on memory and regulatory T cells. Data came from immunoSEQ multiplex PCR; TCRdb stores just in-frame clones and leaves some out. The sample shows roughly 60,000 clones, approximately 93% of them seen only once. The specimen was CD8+ T cells sorted from blood. Source of these receptors: a human donor in good health.

The V gene is TRBV6-5, the J gene TRBJ1-2; a weak D match, TRBD1 (6 bases). V shed 6 bases and J shed 4 bases, with 12 bases lying between them. Germline V lookup: CDR1 MNHEY, CDR2 SVGAGI. The CDR3 runs to 13 residues. The CDR3 region has the DNA TGTGCCAGCAGCCCCGGACAGTTCTATGGCTACACCTTC. Translating gives CASSPGQFYGYTF.

V gene TRBV7-2 combines with J gene TRBJ2-7; D is perhaps TRBD1 (6 bases). V was clipped by 4 bases and J by 2 bases, with 15 bases between them. The germline V gene encodes CDR1 SGHTA and CDR2 FQGNSA. The CDR3 has 15 amino acids. CDR3: CASSSRLRDTYEQYF. The CDR3 DNA reads as TGTGCCAGCAGCTCGCGTCTAAGGGACACCTACGAGCAGTACTTC.

J is TRBJ2-7 and V is TRBV27; D might be TRBD2 (5 bases). The CDR3 is 13 residues long. Per the germline V gene, CDR1 is MNHEY and CDR2 is SMNVEV (reference sequence). Trimming took 3 bases from V and 2 from J, leaving 8 bases between them. CDR3 sequence (DNA): TGTGCCAGCAGTTTTAGCGTGACCTACGAGCAGTACTTC. Protein: CASSFSVTYEQYF.

Details on this clone: The junction and the germline gene differ at one end; a read error may be behind it. V usage is TRBV14 and J usage is TRBJ2-1; D gene uncertain. The CDR3 contains 12 residues. From germline, CDR1 is SGHDN and CDR2 FVKESK. The CDR3 is CASSQYEDDLVF. CDR3 coding DNA: TGTGCCAGCAGCCAGTATGAGGATGATCTCGTCTTC.

This clone was seen just once. The chain combines TRBV7-9 with TRBJ1-6, with D uncertain. The CDR3 has 16 amino acids. The V and J ends lost 4 bases and 7 bases respectively, with 17 bases between them. Germline loops: CDR1 SEHNR, CDR2 FQNEAQ (reference sequence). The CDR3 region is CASSSGSAGGNSPLHF. As DNA, the CDR3 is TGTGCCAGCAGCTCTGGGTCGGCGGGCGGGAATTCACCCCTCCACTTT.

This clone was seen once. This chain connects TRBV5-6 to TRBJ1-2; D is perhaps TRBD1 (6 bases). V was clipped by 3 bases and J by 0 bases, with 21 bases between them. The length of the CDR3 is 18 residues. Germline V gives CDR1 SGHDT, CDR2 YYEEEE. For the CDR3, the DNA is TGTGCCAGCAGCTCAGAAGACAGGTCTACAAGAGCTAACTATGGCTACACCTTC. Protein sequence: CASSSEDRSTRANYGYTF.

The genes are TRBV7-9 and TRBJ2-7; D may be TRBD1 or TRBD2 (5 bases each). Deletions cut 6 bases from V and 6 bases from J, with 24 bases between. The germline V gene has CDR1 SEHNR and CDR2 FQNEAQ (reference sequence). CDR3 size: 16 residues. CDR3 in DNA: TGTGCCAGCAGTTCCAATCGGGCAGGGACCGGCGGCGAGCAGTACTTC. As protein: CASSSNRAGTGGEQYF.

The chain combines TRBV7-2 with TRBJ2-1; 14 bases are shared with TRBD2. Germline V CDR1 and CDR2: SGHTA, FQGNSA. The CDR3 runs to 17 residues. V trimming: 2 bases; J trimming: 5 bases; junction bases outside the gene matches: 5. This CDR3 is CASSLLGLAGGDNEQFF. The CDR3, as DNA: TGTGCCAGCAGCTTACTCGGACTAGCGGGGGGTGACAATGAGCAGTTCTTC. Full variable domain (outside the CDR3, taken from reference TRBV7-2 and TRBJ2-1): GAGVSQSPSNKVTEKGKDVELRCDPISGHTALYWYRQSLGQGLEFLIYFQGNSAPDKSGLPSDRFSAERTGGSVSTLTIQRTQQEDSAVYLCASSLLGLAGGDNEQFFGPGTRLTVL.

The genes are TRBV6-5 and TRBJ2-2; 7 bases map to TRBD2. The germline V gene has CDR1 MNHEY and CDR2 SVGAGI. V shed 5 bases, J shed 5 bases, and the junction held 5 bases outside the gene matches. This CDR3 is 14 amino acids long. The CDR3 is CASSGAGETGELFF. CDR3 sequence (DNA): TGTGCCAGCAGTGGGGCGGGGGAAACCGGGGAGCTGTTTTTT.

The chain joins TRBV29-1 to TRBJ2-1; possibly TRBD2 for D (5 bases). Trimming took 6 bases from V and 2 from J, leaving 14 bases between them. The germline CDR1 and CDR2 sequences are SQVTM and ANQGSEA. CDR3 length equals 14 residues. CDR3 sequence (DNA): TGCAGCGTGCATGTACCCGGGGCCTACAATGAGCAGTTCTTC. Translation gives CSVHVPGAYNEQFF.

J is TRBJ2-5 and V is TRBV4-1, with 9 bases fitting TRBD2. J gave up 1 base and V 0 bases, and 6 bases lay outside the gene matches. The CDR3 runs 17 residues. Germline CDR1 and CDR2: MGHRA and YSYEKL. The chain's CDR3 is CASSQEGLAGLQETQYF. CDR3 nucleotides: TGCGCCAGCAGCCAAGAAGGGCTAGCGGGGCTCCAAGAGACCCAGTACTTC.

The rearrangement links TRBV30 to TRBJ2-7; the D gene is possibly TRBD1 (6 bases). Germline V CDR1 and CDR2: GTSNPN, SVGIG (reference sequence). The CDR3 runs 15 residues. V lost 0 bases, J lost 0 bases, and 12 bases lay in between. In DNA, the CDR3 is TGTGCCTGGAGTGTACCGGGCAGGGGCTCCTACGAGCAGTACTTC. Its protein product is CAWSVPGRGSYEQYF.